These 31 T cell receptor beta chains came from one sample sequenced in a study of blood T cells in healthy people across ages. Primed by a sample-barcoded 5' primer and a J-beta primer mix, a second PCR proceeded for about 6 to 11 cycles. TCRdb reanalysed the 5' RACE reads using MiXCR and keeps one entry per CDR3 protein. The repertoire includes approximately 850,000 distinct CDR3 sequences, roughly 60% of them detected once, and about 20% sits in the top ten. The sequencing input was blood. Receptors were obtained from a man aged 25 to 40 in good health.

CDR3 sequence: CASSLIRFSDTQYF. The CDR3 region has the DNA TGCGCCAGCAGCTTAATAAGATTTTCAGATACGCAGTATTTT. J is TRBJ2-3 and V is TRBV5-1; D gene uncertain. Looked up from germline, CDR1 is SGHRS and CDR2 is YFSETQ. V dropped 2 bases and J dropped 4 bases, with 11 bases sitting between them. There are 14 residues in the CDR3.

This clonotype came up a few times. The CDR3 is CASSQEGPSSNEQFF. In DNA, the CDR3 is TGCGCCAGCAGCCAAGAAGGTCCTAGCTCGAATGAGCAGTTCTTC. The chain couples TRBV4-1 to TRBJ2-1, with D perhaps TRBD2 (5 bases). CDR1 is MGHRA, CDR2 YSYEKL, per germline. V shed 0 bases and J shed 7 bases, with 13 bases lying between them. The CDR3 is made up of 15 amino acids.

The chain combines TRBV10-3 with TRBJ2-3; possible D gene TRBD1, 5 bases. Trimming took 6 bases from V and 1 from J, leaving 14 bases between them. CDR1 ENHRY and CDR2 SYGVKD come from the germline V gene. The CDR3 is 15 amino acids. CDR3 region: CAIRDAKGGTDTQYF. CDR3 coding DNA: TGTGCCATCAGAGACGCCAAAGGGGGCACAGATACGCAGTATTTT.

This clonotype occurred many times. V is TRBV20-1 and J is TRBJ2-7; D possibly uses TRBD1 or TRBD2 (6 bases each). The CDR3 totals 15 residues. V was pared by 0 bases and J by 1 base, with 13 bases between. The germline V gene has CDR1 DFQATT and CDR2 SNEGSKA (reference sequence). The CDR3 loop is CSARDSGGLSYEQYF. The CDR3, as DNA: TGCAGTGCTAGAGATAGTGGGGGGCTTTCCTACGAGCAGTACTTC.

This clonotype was detected once. The chain uses TRBV3-1 and TRBJ2-7; D is undetermined. Looked up from germline, CDR1 is LGHDT and CDR2 is YNNKEL (reference sequence). V lost 1 base and J lost 6, with 16 bases in between. The CDR3 consists of 15 residues. CDR3 bases: TGTGCCAGCAGCCAAGGTCGTCCAGGTCTTTCCGAGCAGTACTTC. This encodes CASSQGRPGLSEQYF.

The chain is built from TRBV6-2 or TRBV6-3 and TRBJ1-1; D possibly corresponds to TRBD1 (6 bases). Germline loops: CDR1 MNHEY, CDR2 SVGEGT. V dropped 6 bases and J dropped 6 bases, with 14 bases sitting between them. This CDR3 contains 13 residues. The CDR3 is CASSGQFRPEAFF. Here the CDR3 DNA reads TGTGCCAGCAGCGGACAGTTTCGCCCTGAAGCTTTCTTT.

This clonotype was observed a few times. The chain couples TRBV29-1 to TRBJ2-1, with D hard to call. This CDR3 region has 12 residues. V shed 4 bases and J shed 9 bases, with 13 bases lying between them. The germline CDR1 and CDR2 sequences are SQVTM and ANQGSEA. The CDR3: CSVVFQVGEQFF. The CDR3 coding sequence is TGCAGCGTTGTGTTCCAGGTGGGTGAGCAGTTCTTC.

This clonotype showed up just a few times. V and J are TRBV4-2 and TRBJ1-4, with D possibly matching TRBD1 (5 bases). This CDR3 spans 15 amino acids. Per the germline V gene, CDR1 is LGHNA and CDR2 is YNFKEQ. V was pared by 4 bases and J by 5 bases, with 14 bases between. CDR3 sequence (DNA): TGTGCCAGCAGCCTACAAGCCTGGGGGAATGAAAAACTGTTTTTT. Translated: CASSLQAWGNEKLFF.

The chain carries TRBV12-3 or TRBV12-4 and TRBJ2-7; no reliable D call. The V gene lost 1 base and the J gene lost 4 bases, with 11 bases spanning the gap. The CDR3 length is 14 residues. The CDR3 reads CASSLGGDIYEQYF. CDR3 DNA: TGTGCCAGCAGTTTAGGCGGAGACATATACGAGCAGTACTTC.

As to this clonotype: Possible read error: a much larger clone is one base away. This chain uses TRBV4-1 with TRBJ2-5; D is possibly TRBD1 (6 bases). The CDR3 totals 13 residues. V shed 0 bases and J shed 11 bases, with 13 bases lying between them. Germline loops: CDR1 MGHRA, CDR2 YSYEKL. CDR3 nucleotides: TGCGCCAGCAGCCAAGAAAGACAGGCTGAGCAGTACTTC. Translating it yields CASSQERQAEQYF.

The chain recombines TRBV11-2 with TRBJ2-2; no definite D call. The V and J ends lost 0 bases and 4 bases respectively, with 6 bases between them. From germline, CDR1 is SGHAT and CDR2 FQNNGV. The CDR3 contains 14 residues. This CDR3 is CASSLDRATGELFF. The DNA for the CDR3 is TGTGCCAGCAGCTTAGACCGGGCCACCGGGGAGCTGTTTTTT.

The chain links TRBV7-8 to TRBJ1-2; maybe TRBD1 (5 bases). The germline V and J ends were trimmed by 1 base and 5 bases, with 14 bases remaining between them. The CDR3 has 15 amino acids. Germline assignment: CDR1 SGHVS and CDR2 FQNEAQ. CDR3 loop: CASSLERGNFYGYTF. The CDR3 nucleotides are TGTGCCAGCAGCTTAGAGCGGGGGAATTTTTATGGCTACACCTTC.

This clonotype was found a few times. The gene calls are TRBV13 and TRBJ2-5; no definite D call. The DNA end is more similar to TRBJ2-7, so the J call may be wrong. The CDR3 extends over 15 amino acids. In germline, CDR1 is PRHDT, CDR2 FYEKMQ (reference sequence). This CDR3 reads CASSLSRSFVDEQYF. The CDR3 nucleotides read TGTGCCAGCAGCTTAAGCAGGTCGTTCGTGGACGAGCAGTACTTC.

The CDR3: CASSLVPESSYNEQFF. CDR3 sequence (DNA): TGCGCCAGCAGCTTGGTTCCGGAGAGCTCCTACAATGAGCAGTTCTTC. J is TRBJ2-1 and V is TRBV5-1; unclear D gene. The CDR3 has 16 residues. CDR1 and CDR2 from the germline V gene are SGHRS and YFSETQ. The V end lost 0 bases, the J end lost 0 bases, and 10 bases lay between the germline ends.

Many counts were recorded for this clonotype. The V call is TRBV29-1, the J call TRBJ1-1, with unresolved D. The CDR3 is 11 residues long. Trimming took off 4 bases at V and 5 bases at J, with 8 bases between the two ends. Germline V gives CDR1 SQVTM, CDR2 ANQGSEA. The CDR3 sequence: CSVGLGTEAFF. The CDR3 DNA reads as TGCAGCGTTGGCCTGGGGACTGAAGCTTTCTTT.

The chain recombines TRBV20-1 with TRBJ2-5; D uncertain. The DNA end is a closer match to TRBJ2-7, so the J assignment may be wrong. CDR1 is DFQATT and CDR2 is SNEGSKA in the germline V gene (reference sequence). This CDR3 region has 14 residues. CDR3 in DNA: TGCAGTGCTAGAGAGCTTCGGGCCGGCTACGAGCAGTACTTC. It is translated as CSARELRAGYEQYF.

This clonotype was counted between two and nine times. V gene TRBV4-3 combines with J gene TRBJ2-6; 13 positions agree with TRBD2. CDR1 LGHNA and CDR2 YSLEER come from the germline V gene. This CDR3 comprises 19 residues. V was pared by 4 bases and J by 4 bases, with 10 bases of the junction left unmatched. In DNA form, the CDR3 reads TGCGCCAGCAGCCGAAGACTAGCGGGAGGTTTGCTCGGGGCCAACGTCCTGACTTTC. Translation: CASSRRLAGGLLGANVLTF.

The genes are TRBV2 and TRBJ2-4; D gene uncertain. The germline CDR1 and CDR2 sequences are SNHLY and FYNNEI. The CDR3 sequence is 11 residues long. The V end lost 6 bases, the J end lost 13 bases, and 13 bases lay between the germline ends. In DNA, the CDR3 is TGTGCCAGCAGCCCCAAGATAGAGCAGTACTTC. Translated: CASSPKIEQYF.

This clonotype was recorded a few times. The chain employs TRBV20-1 and TRBJ2-7; the match to TRBD2 covers 12 bases. Germline assignment: CDR1 DFQATT and CDR2 SNEGSKA (reference sequence). The CDR3 is 15 residues long. CDR3 region: CSVPPQTSGRSEQYF. DNA of the CDR3: TGCAGCGTTCCCCCGCAGACTAGCGGGAGATCCGAGCAGTACTTC.

This chain connects TRBV5-1 to TRBJ2-1, with D unclear. CDR3 length equals 15 residues. From germline, CDR1 is SGHRS and CDR2 YFSETQ. Trimming left V 6 bases short and J 13 bases short, with 26 bases between. CDR3 in DNA: TGCGCCAGCAAGCCTCTTGCGTCCAGTCAAGAGACCCAGTTCTTC. It codes for CASKPLASSQETQFF. Full variable domain (remainder filled in from reference TRBV5-1 and TRBJ2-1): KAGVTQTPRYLIKTRGQQVTLSCSPISGHRSVSWYQQTPGQGLQFLFEYFSETQRNKGNFPGRFSGRQFSNSRSEMNVSTLELGDSALYLCASKPLASSQETQFFGPGTRLTVL.

This chain joins TRBV3-1 and TRBJ2-5, with 7 positions matching TRBD1. CDR1 is LGHDT and CDR2 is YNNKEL in the germline V gene (reference sequence). The V gene end was trimmed by 0 bases and the J gene end by 3 bases; junction bases not matched to a gene: 4. This CDR3 spans 15 amino acids. The CDR3 coding sequence is TGTGCCAGCAGCCAAGATCCTGGACAGGAAGAGACCCAGTACTTC. It encodes CASSQDPGQEETQYF.

The chain has TRBV18 and TRBJ2-6, with TRBD1 matching 11 bases. Losses at the gene ends were 5 bases for V and 1 base for J; bases not matched to a gene: 10. The germline V gene has CDR1 KGHSH and CDR2 LQKENI. There are 19 residues in the CDR3. CDR3 sequence reads: CASSSTPGQGVSGANVLTF. CDR3 DNA: TGTGCCAGCTCATCAACACCGGGACAGGGGGTTTCTGGGGCCAACGTCCTGACTTTC.

The CDR3 coding sequence is TGCGCCAGCAGCCAAGATAGGACTTCGTCTGATAGTTACGAGCAGTACTTC. Protein sequence: CASSQDRTSSDSYEQYF. This chain links TRBV4-3 with TRBJ2-7; tentative D call: TRBD2 (5 bases). The CDR3 runs to 17 residues. Germline V lookup: CDR1 LGHNA, CDR2 YSLEER. V was cut by 0 bases and J by 4 bases, with 19 bases left in between.

The V and J genes are TRBV28 and TRBJ2-7; D is perhaps TRBD2 (5 bases). The CDR3 loop spans 14 amino acids. V gave up 7 bases and J gave up 2 bases, with 15 bases separating them. The germline CDR1 and CDR2 sequences are MDHEN and SYDVKM. CDR3 amino acids: CASIPGGLTYEQYF. CDR3 nucleotides: TGTGCCAGCATCCCTGGCGGGCTAACCTACGAGCAGTACTTC. Complete variable domain (other parts from reference TRBV28 and TRBJ2-7): DVKVTQSSRYLVKRTGEKVFLECVQDMDHENMFWYRQDPGLGLRLIYFSYDVKMKEKGDIPEGYSVSREKKERFSLILESASTNQTSMYLCASIPGGLTYEQYFGPGTRLTVT.

This clonotype was counted ten times or more. J is TRBJ2-7 and V is TRBV10-3; D possibly corresponds to TRBD2 (6 bases). The CDR3 runs 13 residues. Trimming removed 6 bases at V and 3 bases at J, with 12 bases between. CDR1 is ENHRY and CDR2 is SYGVKD in the germline V gene. The CDR3 coding sequence is TGTGCCATCAGCTCTCTGACTAGCTACGAGCAGTACTTC. It is translated as CAISSLTSYEQYF.

This clonotype turned up a few times. This rearrangement joins TRBV20-1 to TRBJ1-2; D gene unclear. Trimming stripped 6 bases from V and 0 bases from J, with 11 bases between. Germline loops: CDR1 DFQATT, CDR2 SNEGSKA (reference sequence). The CDR3 length is 13 residues. The CDR3 bases are TGCAGTGCCAGACTTATAGCTAACTATGGCTACACCTTC. Residues: CSARLIANYGYTF.

This clonotype showed up just a few times. The junction departs from germline at one end; a sequencing error may be responsible. The rearrangement uses TRBV7-7 and TRBJ2-7, with D tentatively TRBD1 (5 bases). The J call may be mistaken, given a closer DNA end match to TRBJ2-5. Germline V CDR1 and CDR2: SSHAT, FNYEAQ (reference sequence). CDR3 length: 14 amino acids. The CDR3 DNA reads as TGTGCTAGCAGCTCGTTGGGGCAGGAGGAGACCCAGTACTTC. Residues: CASSSLGQEETQYF.

The chain combines TRBV6-6 with TRBJ2-5, with TRBD1 matching over 8 bases. Germline CDR1 MNHNY, CDR2 SVGAGI (reference sequence). This CDR3 comprises 13 residues. The J segment lost 3 bases and the V segment lost 8 bases, leaving 5 bases of the junction unmatched. The CDR3 bases are TGTGCCAGCTCGACAGGGGTTGAAGAGACCCAGTACTTC. Translating gives CASSTGVEETQYF.

The rearrangement joins TRBV7-2 to TRBJ2-4; D is perhaps TRBD1 (5 bases). The V end lost 5 bases, the J end lost 13 bases, and 12 bases lay between the germline ends. Germline values: CDR1 SGHTA, CDR2 FQGNSA. The CDR3 is 11 amino acids. CDR3 DNA: TGTGCCAGCAGCCTCCAGGACAAGCAGTACTTC. This sequence encodes CASSLQDKQYF.

This chain connects TRBV2 to TRBJ2-1; 8 positions match TRBD1. Germline assignment: CDR1 SNHLY and CDR2 FYNNEI. The length of the CDR3 is 15 residues. V shed 6 bases and J 1 base; nucleotides not matched to a gene: 5. CDR3 residues: CASRDRELSYNEQFF. CDR3 nucleotides: TGTGCCAGCAGGGACAGGGAGCTTTCCTACAATGAGCAGTTCTTC.

This clonotype was recorded a few times. The chain is built from TRBV12-3 or TRBV12-4 and TRBJ2-7; 8 nucleotides line up with TRBD1. With 4 bases clipped from V and 4 bases from J, the junction kept 9 bases outside the gene matches. CDR3 length: 15 amino acids. The CDR3 DNA follows: TGTGCCAGCAGTTACCCCGGGACAGGTAGATACGAGCAGTACTTC. Residues: CASSYPGTGRYEQYF.